The TCR beta chain described here comes from a study of T cell responses to AZD1222 COVID-19 vaccine. Points on this clone: Its antigen is currently unknown.

General study findings and limits: Sampling captured repertoires only after the peak T cell response. Nearly half of spike-specific TCRs reportedly target variant regions that are unmutated in the B.1.351 and B.1.1.7 variants. Mostly white British, mostly female donors; authors suggested clonal diversity may be underestimated. Distributed over spike, vaccine-associated CD4 TCRs predominated at 160-218 and 743-854.

Germline CDR1 reads SGDLS; CDR2 reads YYNGEE. Trimming shortened V by 7 bases and J by 8 bases, and 6 bases separated the two germline ends. The CDR3 length is 9 residues. Libraries were prepared by immunoSEQ multiplex PCR; TCRdb keeps only in-frame clonotypes and omits some of them. The sample comprises more than 140,000 clones, approximately 89% of which are singletons, and about 3.7% rests with the top ten. This chain links TRBV9 with TRBJ1-2; D gene uncertain. Sequenced material: peripheral blood, taken on day 0 of MenACWY control vaccination. The receptor's source is an adult in good health. The CDR3 reads CASGNGYTF. For the CDR3, the DNA is TGTGCCAGCGGGAACGGCTACACCTTC.